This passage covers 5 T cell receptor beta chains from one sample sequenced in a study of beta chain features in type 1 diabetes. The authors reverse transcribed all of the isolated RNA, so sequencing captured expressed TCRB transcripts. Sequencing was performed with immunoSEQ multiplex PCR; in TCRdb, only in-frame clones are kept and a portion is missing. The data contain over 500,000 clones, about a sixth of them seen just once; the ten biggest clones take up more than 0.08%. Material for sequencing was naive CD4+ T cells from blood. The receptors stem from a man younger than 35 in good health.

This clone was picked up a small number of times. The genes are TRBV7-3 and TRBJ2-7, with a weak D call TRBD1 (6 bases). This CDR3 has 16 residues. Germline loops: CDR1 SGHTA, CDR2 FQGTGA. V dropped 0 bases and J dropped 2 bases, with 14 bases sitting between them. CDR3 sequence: CASSLTLTGSTYEQYF. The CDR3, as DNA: TGTGCCAGCAGCTTAACACTGACAGGCTCGACCTACGAGCAGTACTTC.

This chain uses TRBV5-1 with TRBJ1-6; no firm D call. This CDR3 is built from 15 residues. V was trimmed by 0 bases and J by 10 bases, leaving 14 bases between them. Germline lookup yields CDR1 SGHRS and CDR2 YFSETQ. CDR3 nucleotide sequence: TGCGCCAGCAGCTTGGCCTATGGAGGGTACTCACCCCTCCACTTT. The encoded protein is CASSLAYGGYSPLHF.

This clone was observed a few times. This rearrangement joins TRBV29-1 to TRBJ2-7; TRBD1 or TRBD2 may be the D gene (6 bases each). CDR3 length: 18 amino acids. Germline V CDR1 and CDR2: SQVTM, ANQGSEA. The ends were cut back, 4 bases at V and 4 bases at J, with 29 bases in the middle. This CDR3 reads CSVGRPTAGVAATYEQYF. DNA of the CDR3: TGCAGCGTTGGAAGGCCCACCGCAGGGGTAGCGGCGACGTACGAGCAGTACTTC.

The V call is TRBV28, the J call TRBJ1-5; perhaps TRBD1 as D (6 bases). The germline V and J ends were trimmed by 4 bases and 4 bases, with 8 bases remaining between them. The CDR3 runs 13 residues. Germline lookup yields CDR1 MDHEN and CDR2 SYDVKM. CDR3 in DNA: TGTGCCAGCAGTTCGGGGGCGAATCAGCCCCAGCATTTT. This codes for CASSSGANQPQHF.

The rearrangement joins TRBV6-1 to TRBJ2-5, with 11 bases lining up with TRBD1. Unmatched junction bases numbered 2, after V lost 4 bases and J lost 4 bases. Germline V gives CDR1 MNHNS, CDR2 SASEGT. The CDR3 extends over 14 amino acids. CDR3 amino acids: CASSVGTGGETQYF. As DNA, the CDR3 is TGTGCCAGCAGTGTTGGGACAGGGGGAGAGACCCAGTACTTC.